This entry lists 22 T cell receptor beta chains sequenced from one sample in a study of T cell responses to AZD1222 COVID-19 vaccine (dated by TCRdb to about 2021). This sample's time point label indicates: about 28 days (+/-7) after the second vaccine dose. Library preparation used the immunoSEQ multiplex PCR assay. This is the immuneACCESS table as TCRdb keeps it, with only in-frame sequences that have V and J called. A part of the clones is gone; compared with another copy, unresolved V genes explain less than half, and the rest is unexplained. Recorded for this sample are some 42,000 clones; around 80% of them occurred a single time. Roughly 18% of the sample rests with the top ten. Source: peripheral blood, taken 28 days after the second AZD1222 dose. These receptors were collected from an adult who received the AZD1222 COVID-19 vaccine.

V is TRBV3-1 (or the pseudogene TRBV3-2) and J is TRBJ1-2; weak D call: TRBD1 (5 bases). Looked up from germline, CDR1 is LGHDT and CDR2 is YNNKEL (reference sequence). Deletions cut 0 bases from V and 7 bases from J, with 12 bases between. The CDR3 has 14 amino acids. CDR3 in amino acids: CASSQDARGVGYTF. CDR3 bases: TGTGCCAGCAGCCAAGATGCTCGGGGGGTTGGCTACACCTTC.

The table lists this clone with a few counts. This chain links TRBV28 with TRBJ1-5; D unresolved. V gave up 4 bases and J gave up 2 bases, with 18 bases separating them. This CDR3 comprises 17 residues. CDR1 is MDHEN and CDR2 is SYDVKM in the germline V gene. The CDR3 spells CASSSILGIIGNQPQHF. In DNA form, the CDR3 reads TGTGCCAGCAGTTCCATCCTAGGGATCATCGGCAATCAGCCCCAGCATTTT.

The chain combines TRBV18 with TRBJ1-6; 10 bases agree with TRBD1. V was pared by 0 bases and J by 7 bases, with 0 bases of the junction left unmatched. Germline CDR1 reads KGHSH; CDR2 reads LQKENI. CDR3 size: 15 residues. The CDR3 DNA is TGTGCCAGCTCACCACCGGGACAGGGGAATTCACCCCTCCACTTT. Amino acids: CASSPPGQGNSPLHF.

The rearrangement uses TRBV6-5 and TRBJ1-6, with D maybe TRBD1 (5 bases). The CDR3 consists of 15 residues. Trimming removed 0 bases from V and 6 bases from J, with 9 bases in between. CDR1 is MNHEY, CDR2 SVGAGI, per germline. In nucleotides, the CDR3 is TGTGCCAGCAGTTACTCGGGGCAGAGTAATTCACCCCTCCACTTT. Translating it yields CASSYSGQSNSPLHF.

The chain combines TRBV5-1 with TRBJ2-7, with TRBD2 identical over 11 bases. V lost 4 bases, J lost 5 bases, and 8 bases stayed unmatched. The CDR3 extends over 15 amino acids. The germline CDR1 and CDR2 sequences are SGHRS and YFSETQ. The CDR3 DNA reads as TGCGCCAGCAGCCCCCTGACTAGCGGGGTCCACGAGCAGTACTTC. It is translated as CASSPLTSGVHEQYF. The entire variable domain, with the rest obtained from reference TRBV5-1 and TRBJ2-7, is as follows: KAGVTQTPRYLIKTRGQQVTLSCSPISGHRSVSWYQQTPGQGLQFLFEYFSETQRNKGNFPGRFSGRQFSNSRSEMNVSTLELGDSALYLCASSPLTSGVHEQYFGPGTRLTVT.

This clone was counted only a few times. The chain employs TRBV5-4 and TRBJ1-4, with D unclear. Germline lookup yields CDR1 SGHNT and CDR2 YYREEE (reference sequence). CDR3 length: 14 residues. V lost 2 bases and J 4 bases, leaving 9 bases between the germline ends. The CDR3 here is CASSFAVNNEKLFF. CDR3 coding DNA: TGTGCCAGCAGCTTCGCGGTGAATAATGAAAAACTGTTTTTT.

The rearrangement joins TRBV12-3 or TRBV12-4 to TRBJ1-1, with 9 bases fitting TRBD1. The J segment lost 6 bases and the V segment lost 8 bases, leaving 7 bases of the junction unmatched. The CDR3 totals 13 residues. CDR3 loop: CASHPQGASEAFF. The CDR3 coding sequence is TGTGCCAGCCACCCACAGGGGGCCTCTGAAGCTTTCTTT.

CDR3 nucleotides: TGTGCCAGCTCACCACAGGGCAGGGCTCAGGGCACAGATACGCAGTATTTT. This codes for CASSPQGRAQGTDTQYF. This rearrangement joins TRBV18 to TRBJ2-3, with D possibly matching TRBD1 (5 bases). Germline V gene lookup returns CDR1 KGHSH and CDR2 LQKENI. CDR3 length: 17 amino acids. Between the trimmed V and J ends, which lost 1 base and 1 base, there was a span of 15 bases.

The chain uses TRBV19 and TRBJ2-5; a weak D match, TRBD2 (6 bases). V lost 3 bases and J lost 5, with 19 bases in between. The CDR3 sequence is 16 residues long. Looked up from germline, CDR1 is LNHDA and CDR2 is SQIVND (reference sequence). The CDR3 DNA sequence: TGTGCCAGTAGTATCCGGTCTGGGGGGATACGTGAGACCCAGTACTTC. Translated, it gives CASSIRSGGIRETQYF.

This clone was observed a single time. The chain has TRBV6-5 and TRBJ1-5; D uncertain. The CDR3 has 15 residues. CDR1 and CDR2 from the germline V gene are MNHEY and SVGAGI. V dropped 2 bases and J dropped 9 bases, with 17 bases sitting between them. CDR3 protein: CASSYLRPEMGPQHF. Here the CDR3 DNA reads TGTGCCAGCAGTTACCTTAGACCTGAAATGGGGCCCCAGCATTTT.

V usage is TRBV10-3 and J usage is TRBJ2-7; D is possibly TRBD1 (5 bases). Trimming removed 10 bases from V and 3 bases from J, with 10 bases in between. CDR1 and CDR2 (germline): ENHRY, SYGVKD. The CDR3 spans 11 residues. CDR3 region: CATRGSYEQYF. CDR3 coding DNA: TGTGCCACAAGGGGCAGCTACGAGCAGTACTTC.

The gene calls are TRBV18 and TRBJ1-5; D may be TRBD1 (6 bases). Germline CDR1 and CDR2: KGHSH and LQKENI. This CDR3 is built from 17 residues. The V end was cut by 1 base, the J end by 0 bases, with 13 bases between. The CDR3 sequence: CASSPLQGTFSNQPQHF. DNA for the CDR3: TGTGCCAGCTCACCACTACAGGGAACCTTTAGCAATCAGCCCCAGCATTTT.

This clone appeared a single time. Mismatch with germline at one junction end may stem from a read error. The V call is TRBV7-3, the J call TRBJ2-4; a weak D match, TRBD1 (5 bases). Per the germline V gene, CDR1 is SGHTA and CDR2 is FQGTGA. CDR3 length equals 13 residues. The CDR3 reads CASSPRTIDGVHF. CDR3 coding DNA: TGTGCCAGCAGCCCAAGGACAATAGATGGGGTGCACTTC. The full variable domain, rest sourced from reference TRBV7-3 and TRBJ2-4, is GAGVSQTPSNKVTEKGKYVELRCDPISGHTALYWYRQSLGQGPEFLIYFQGTGAADDSGLPNDRFFAVRPEGSVSTLKIQRTERGDSAVYLCASSPRTIDGVHFGAGTRLSVL.

This clone was seen a few times. The CDR3 DNA reads TGCAGCGCCGCTAATGAAAAACTGTTTTTT. Protein: CSAANEKLFF. The gene calls are TRBV29-1 and TRBJ1-4; D ambiguous. The CDR3 is made up of 10 amino acids. V was clipped by 7 bases and J by 3 bases, with 3 bases between them. Germline V lookup: CDR1 SQVTM, CDR2 ANQGSEA. The full variable domain, its missing parts supplied by reference TRBV29-1 and TRBJ1-4, is SAVISQKPSRDICQRGTSLTIQCQVDSQVTMMFWYRQQPGQSLTLIATANQGSEATYESGFVIDKFPISRPNLTFSTLTVSNMSPEDSSIYLCSAANEKLFFGSGTQLSVL.

The rearrangement uses TRBV2 and TRBJ1-4; D is unclear. Germline CDR1 and CDR2: SNHLY and FYNNEI. This CDR3 has 11 residues. Trimming cost V 4 bases and J 10 bases, with 7 bases left between them. The CDR3 loop is CASSVTLKLFF. For the CDR3, the DNA is TGTGCCAGCAGTGTAACGCTAAAACTGTTTTTT.

The rearrangement uses TRBV2 and TRBJ1-2; TRBD1 agrees at 8 bases. CDR3 length: 14 amino acids. The trim removed 7 bases at V and 5 bases at J, leaving 9 bases unmatched. The germline V gene encodes CDR1 SNHLY and CDR2 FYNNEI. The CDR3 here is CASMVGGQAYGYTF. The CDR3 DNA is TGTGCCAGCATGGTGGGGGGACAGGCTTATGGCTACACCTTC.

CDR3 residues: CASILVETQYF. In DNA form, the CDR3 reads TGTGCCAGCATACTAGTAGAGACCCAGTACTTC. The V and J genes are TRBV9 and TRBJ2-5; maybe TRBD2 (5 bases). Germline assignment: CDR1 SGDLS and CDR2 YYNGEE. This CDR3 region has 11 residues. V lost 6 bases and J lost 4, with 7 bases in between. Supplemented by reference TRBV9 and TRBJ2-5, the full variable domain reads DSGVTQTPKHLITATGQRVTLRCSPRSGDLSVYWYQQSLDQGLQFLIQYYNGEERAKGNILERFSAQQFPDLHSELNLSSLELGDSALYFCASILVETQYFGPGTRLLVL.

This chain connects TRBV19 to TRBJ1-3; 7 bases align to TRBD1. Looked up from germline, CDR1 is LNHDA and CDR2 is SQIVND (reference sequence). This CDR3 spans 14 amino acids. The junction had 5 bases not matched to a gene; V was cut back by 8 bases and J by 1 base. The CDR3 loop is CASREDRSGNTIYF. The CDR3 coding sequence is TGTGCCAGTCGGGAGGACAGGTCTGGAAACACCATATATTTT.

The chain employs TRBV5-1 and TRBJ2-7; 9 nucleotides match TRBD1. V shed 0 bases and J 4 bases; nucleotides not matched to a gene: 8. Germline assignment: CDR1 SGHRS and CDR2 YFSETQ. The CDR3 covers 16 residues. The CDR3, as DNA: TGCGCCAGCAGCTTGGTACCAGGACAGGGGTCTTACGAGCAGTACTTC. As protein: CASSLVPGQGSYEQYF.

This chain uses TRBV28 with TRBJ1-2; D remains ambiguous. CDR1 is MDHEN, CDR2 SYDVKM, per germline. The CDR3 has 12 amino acids. Trimming took 5 bases from V and 1 from J, leaving 5 bases between them. The CDR3 DNA follows: TGTGCCAGCAGTGGAGTTAACTATGGCTACACCTTC. Translated, it gives CASSGVNYGYTF.

The chain is built from TRBV5-1 and TRBJ1-1; TRBD1 agrees at 9 bases. The CDR3 has 14 amino acids. Looked up from germline, CDR1 is SGHRS and CDR2 is YFSETQ. V lost 4 bases and J lost 6; bases outside the gene matches: 7. CDR3 sequence (DNA): TGCGCCAGCAGCCCACAGGGGGCTTGGTCTGAAGCTTTCTTT. Protein product: CASSPQGAWSEAFF.

V is TRBV12-3 or TRBV12-4 and J is TRBJ1-1; 7 bases line up with TRBD1. V was clipped by 6 bases and J by 7 bases; unmatched bases: 8. This CDR3 region has 13 residues. The CDR3, as DNA: TGTGCCAGCAGGGAGGGACAGCCTTATGAAGCTTTCTTT. Protein sequence: CASREGQPYEAFF.